These T cell receptor beta chains were read from a single sample in a study of cytomegalovirus exposure and HLA in healthy donors. Assay: immunoSEQ multiplex PCR; the TCRdb copy retains only in-frame clones and omits some. The sample has 150,000 to 250,000 clones; the top ten hold roughly 0.7%. The sequencing input was PBMCs. These TCRs come from a boy aged 5-17 years in good health and CMV-seronegative. Both conserved end residues are part of each CDR3. The D gene is left open where the match is weak.

d_call j_call cdr3_length v_call cdr3_nt cdr3_aa
NA TRBJ1-2 15 TRBV4-3 TGCGCCAGCAGCCAAGTTGAAGGGGCCGCTAGGGGCTACACCTTC CASSQVEGAARGYTF
TRBD1 TRBJ1-1 14 TRBV7-3 TGTGCCAGCAGCCTTACGGACAGGGGCACTGAAGCTTTCTTT CASSLTDRGTEAFF
NA TRBJ1-2 13 TRBV12-5 TGTGCTAGTGGTTTCGCCAGTAACTATGGCTACACCTTC CASGFASNYGYTF
NA TRBJ2-3 12 TRBV7-9 TGTGCCAGCACCGAACCGGCAGATACGCAGTATTTT CASTEPADTQYF
NA TRBJ1-2 12 TRBV2 TGTGCCAGCGTGGAGGGGAACTATGGCTACACCTTC CASVEGNYGYTF
TRBD2 TRBJ2-5 15 TRBV5-1 TGCGCCAGCAGCCTAAATAGCGGGGGACAAGAGACCCAGTACTTC CASSLNSGGQETQYF
NA TRBJ2-7 13 TRBV11-2 TGTGCCAGCAGCTTAGTAGGAGGATACGAGCAGTACTTC CASSLVGGYEQYF
NA TRBJ2-2 13 TRBV7-9 TGTGCCAGCAGCCCATTTAGTTCCGGGGAGCTGTTTTTT CASSPFSSGELFF
TRBD2 TRBJ2-7 14 TRBV4-1 TGCGCCAGCAGCCAAGAGGGAGGGCCCTACGAGCAGTACTTC CASSQEGGPYEQYF
NA TRBJ1-5 16 TRBV9 TGTGCCAGCAGCGTGGGTGAGGGTACGAGCAATCAGCCCCAGCATTTT CASSVGEGTSNQPQHF
NA TRBJ1-2 17 TRBV27 TGTGCCAGCAGTTTATCCTTCGGCTCAGGATGGGACTATGGCTACACCTTC CASSLSFGSGWDYGYTF
TRBD2 TRBJ2-1 15 TRBV7-6 TGTGCCAGCAGCCTCATCGGGACTACGATCGGTGAGCAGTTCTTC CASSLIGTTIGEQFF
TRBD2 TRBJ2-1 17 TRBV7-2 TGTGCCAGCAGCGAGACTAGCGGGGCCTTGACCTACAATGAGCAGTTCTTC CASSETSGALTYNEQFF
TRBD1 TRBJ2-7 15 TRBV27 TGTGCCAGCAGCCTACAGGGGGTTTTCTCCTACGAGCAGTACTTC CASSLQGVFSYEQYF
TRBD1 TRBJ1-4 15 TRBV5-1 TGCGCCAGCAGCGTCACGGGACAGGGAGGTGAAAAACTGTTTTTT CASSVTGQGGEKLFF
NA TRBJ2-7 15 TRBV5-4 TGTGCCAGCAGCTTGGGGGGACACGTTCCCTACGAGCAGTACTTC CASSLGGHVPYEQYF